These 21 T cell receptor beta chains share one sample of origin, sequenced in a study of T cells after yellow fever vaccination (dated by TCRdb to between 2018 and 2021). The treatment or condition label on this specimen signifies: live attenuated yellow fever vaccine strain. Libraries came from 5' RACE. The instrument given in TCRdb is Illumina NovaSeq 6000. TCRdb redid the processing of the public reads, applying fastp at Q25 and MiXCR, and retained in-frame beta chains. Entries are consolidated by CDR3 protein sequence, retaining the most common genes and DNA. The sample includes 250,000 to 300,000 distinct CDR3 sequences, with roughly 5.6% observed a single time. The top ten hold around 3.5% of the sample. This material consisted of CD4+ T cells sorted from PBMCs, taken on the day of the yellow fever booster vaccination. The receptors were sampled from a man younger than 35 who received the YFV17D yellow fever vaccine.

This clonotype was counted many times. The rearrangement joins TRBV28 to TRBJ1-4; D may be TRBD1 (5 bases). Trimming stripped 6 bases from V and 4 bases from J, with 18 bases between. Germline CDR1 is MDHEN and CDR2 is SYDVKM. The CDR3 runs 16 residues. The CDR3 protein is CASSPPLGPFNEKLFF. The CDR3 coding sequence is TGTGCCAGCAGCCCCCCGTTGGGGCCTTTTAATGAAAAACTGTTTTTT.

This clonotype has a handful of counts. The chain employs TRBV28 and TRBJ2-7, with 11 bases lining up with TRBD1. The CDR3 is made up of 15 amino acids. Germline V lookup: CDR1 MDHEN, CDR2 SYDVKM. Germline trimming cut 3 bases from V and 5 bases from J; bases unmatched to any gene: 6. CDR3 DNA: TGTGCCAGCAGTTTGGTAGGACAGGGGGCGAACGAGCAGTACGTC. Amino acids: CASSLVGQGANEQYV.

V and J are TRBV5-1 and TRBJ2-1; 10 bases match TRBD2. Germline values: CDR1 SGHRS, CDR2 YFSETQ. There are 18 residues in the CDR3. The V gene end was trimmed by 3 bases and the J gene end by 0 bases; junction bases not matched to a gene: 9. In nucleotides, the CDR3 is TGCGCCAGCAGCTGGTTAGCGGGGGGCCGCAGCTCCTACAATGAGCAGTTCTTC. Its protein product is CASSWLAGGRSSYNEQFF.

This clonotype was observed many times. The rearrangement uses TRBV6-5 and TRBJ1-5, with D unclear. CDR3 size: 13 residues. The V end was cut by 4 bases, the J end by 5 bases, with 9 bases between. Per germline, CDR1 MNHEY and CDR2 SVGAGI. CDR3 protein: CASSSLWDQPQHF. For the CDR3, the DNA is TGTGCCAGCAGTTCCCTTTGGGATCAGCCCCAGCATTTT.

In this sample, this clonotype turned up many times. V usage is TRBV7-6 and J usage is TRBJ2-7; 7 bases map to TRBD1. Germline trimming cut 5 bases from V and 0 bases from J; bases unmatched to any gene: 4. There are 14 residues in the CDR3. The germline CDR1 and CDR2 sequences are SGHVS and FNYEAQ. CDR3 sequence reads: CASSRTGSSYEQYF. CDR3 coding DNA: TGTGCCAGCAGCAGGACAGGAAGCTCCTACGAGCAGTACTTC.

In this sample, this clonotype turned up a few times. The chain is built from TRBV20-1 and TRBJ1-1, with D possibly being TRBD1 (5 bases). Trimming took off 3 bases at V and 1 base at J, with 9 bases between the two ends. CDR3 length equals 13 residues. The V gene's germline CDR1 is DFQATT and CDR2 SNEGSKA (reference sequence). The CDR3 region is CSASWGRNTEAFF. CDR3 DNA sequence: TGCAGTGCTAGTTGGGGGAGGAACACTGAAGCTTTCTTT.

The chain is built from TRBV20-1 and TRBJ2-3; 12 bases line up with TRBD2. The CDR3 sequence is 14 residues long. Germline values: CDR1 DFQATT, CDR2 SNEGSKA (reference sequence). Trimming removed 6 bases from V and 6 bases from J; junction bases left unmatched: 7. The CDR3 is CSARLAGASDTQYF. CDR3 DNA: TGCAGTGCCAGACTAGCGGGGGCTTCTGATACGCAGTATTTT.

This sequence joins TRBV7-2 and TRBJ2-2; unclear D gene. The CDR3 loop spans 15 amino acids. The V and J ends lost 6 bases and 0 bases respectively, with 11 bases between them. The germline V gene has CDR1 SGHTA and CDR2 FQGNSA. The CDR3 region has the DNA TGTGCCAGCAGGAGAGACGGCACGAACACCGGGGAGCTGTTTTTT. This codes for CASRRDGTNTGELFF. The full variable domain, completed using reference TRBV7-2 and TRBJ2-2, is GAGVSQSPSNKVTEKGKDVELRCDPISGHTALYWYRQSLGQGLEFLIYFQGNSAPDKSGLPSDRFSAERTGGSVSTLTIQRTQQEDSAVYLCASRRDGTNTGELFFGEGSRLTVL.

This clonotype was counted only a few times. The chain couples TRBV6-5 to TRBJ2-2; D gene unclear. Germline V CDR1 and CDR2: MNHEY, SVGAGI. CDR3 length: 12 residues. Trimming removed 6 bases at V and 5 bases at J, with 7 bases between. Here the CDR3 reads CASRRWTGELFF. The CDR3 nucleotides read TGTGCCAGCAGGAGGTGGACCGGGGAGCTGTTTTTT.

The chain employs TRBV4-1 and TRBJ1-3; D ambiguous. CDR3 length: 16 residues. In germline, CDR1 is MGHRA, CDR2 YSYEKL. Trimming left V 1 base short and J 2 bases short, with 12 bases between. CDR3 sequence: CASSQVWGGTGNTIYF. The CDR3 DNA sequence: TGCGCCAGCAGCCAAGTGTGGGGAGGGACTGGAAACACCATATATTTT.

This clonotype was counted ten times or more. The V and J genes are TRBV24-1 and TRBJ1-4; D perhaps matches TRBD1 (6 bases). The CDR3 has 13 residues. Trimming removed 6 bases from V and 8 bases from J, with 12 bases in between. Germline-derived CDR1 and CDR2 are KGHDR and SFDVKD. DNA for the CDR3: TGTGCCACCAGTAACGGGGGCGGAGAAAAACTGTTTTTT. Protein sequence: CATSNGGGEKLFF.

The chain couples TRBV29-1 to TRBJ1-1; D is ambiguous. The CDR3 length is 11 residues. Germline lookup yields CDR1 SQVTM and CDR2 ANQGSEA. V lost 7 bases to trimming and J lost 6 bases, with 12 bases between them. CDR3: CSGHRGAEAFF. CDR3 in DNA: TGCAGCGGCCACCGGGGTGCTGAAGCTTTCTTT.

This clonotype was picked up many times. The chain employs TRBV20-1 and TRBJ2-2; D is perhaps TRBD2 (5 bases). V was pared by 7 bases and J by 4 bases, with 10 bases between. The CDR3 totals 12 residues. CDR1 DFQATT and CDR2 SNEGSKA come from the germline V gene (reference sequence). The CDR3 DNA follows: TGCAGTGTCGCTAGCCCCACCGGGGAGCTGTTTTTT. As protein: CSVASPTGELFF.

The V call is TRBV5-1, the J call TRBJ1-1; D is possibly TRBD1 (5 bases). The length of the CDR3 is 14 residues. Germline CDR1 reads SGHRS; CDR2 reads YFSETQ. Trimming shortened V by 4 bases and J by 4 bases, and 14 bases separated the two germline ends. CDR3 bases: TGCGCCAGCAGCCCAATGACAGACTCCACTGAAGCTTTCTTT. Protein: CASSPMTDSTEAFF.

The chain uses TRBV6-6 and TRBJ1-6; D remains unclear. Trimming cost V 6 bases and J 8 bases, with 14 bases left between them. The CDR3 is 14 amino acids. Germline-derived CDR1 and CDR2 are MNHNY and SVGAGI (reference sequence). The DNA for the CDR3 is TGTGCCAGCAGCCCAATCGGCAAGGATTCACCCCTCCACTTT. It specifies CASSPIGKDSPLHF.

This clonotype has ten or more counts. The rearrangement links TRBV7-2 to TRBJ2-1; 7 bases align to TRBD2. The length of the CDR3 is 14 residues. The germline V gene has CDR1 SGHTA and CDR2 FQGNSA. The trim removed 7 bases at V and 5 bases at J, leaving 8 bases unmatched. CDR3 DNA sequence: TGTGCCAGCACCCCGGGGAGGGGAGACAATGAGCAGTTCTTC. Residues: CASTPGRGDNEQFF.

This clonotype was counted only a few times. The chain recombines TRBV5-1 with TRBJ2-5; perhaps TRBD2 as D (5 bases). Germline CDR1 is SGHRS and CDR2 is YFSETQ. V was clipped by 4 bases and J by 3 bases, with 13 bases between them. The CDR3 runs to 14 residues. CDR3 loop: CASSPDSTKETQYF. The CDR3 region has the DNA TGCGCCAGCAGCCCGGACTCCACAAAAGAGACCCAGTACTTC.

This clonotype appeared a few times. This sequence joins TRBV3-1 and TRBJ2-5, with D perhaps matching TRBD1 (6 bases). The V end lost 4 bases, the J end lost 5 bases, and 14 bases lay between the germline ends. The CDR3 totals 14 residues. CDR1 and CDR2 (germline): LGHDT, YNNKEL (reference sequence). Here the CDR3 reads CASSPAGAGETQYF. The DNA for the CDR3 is TGTGCCAGCAGCCCTGCAGGGGCCGGCGAGACCCAGTACTTC.

In DNA form, the CDR3 reads TGTGCCAGCAGCGTAGCTACGACAGCTAGCAATCAGCCCCAGCATTTT. This sequence encodes CASSVATTASNQPQHF. The V gene is TRBV9, the J gene TRBJ1-5, with D possibly matching TRBD1 (5 bases). The CDR3 has 16 residues. CDR1 and CDR2 from the germline V gene are SGDLS and YYNGEE. Trimming took 0 bases from V and 0 from J, leaving 10 bases between them.

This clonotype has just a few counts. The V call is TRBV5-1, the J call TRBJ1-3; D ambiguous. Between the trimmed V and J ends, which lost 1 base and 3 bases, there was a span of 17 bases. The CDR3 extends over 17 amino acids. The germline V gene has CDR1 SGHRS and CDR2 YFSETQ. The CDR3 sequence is CASSLLGSGSGGNTIYF. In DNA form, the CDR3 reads TGCGCCAGCAGCTTGCTTGGATCCGGGTCTGGTGGAAACACCATATATTTT.

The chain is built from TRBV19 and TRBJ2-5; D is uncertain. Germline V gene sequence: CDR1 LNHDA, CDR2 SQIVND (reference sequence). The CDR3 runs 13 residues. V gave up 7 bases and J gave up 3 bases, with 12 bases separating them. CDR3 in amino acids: CASTSGLKETQYF. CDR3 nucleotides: TGTGCCAGTACCTCGGGCTTAAAAGAGACCCAGTACTTC.